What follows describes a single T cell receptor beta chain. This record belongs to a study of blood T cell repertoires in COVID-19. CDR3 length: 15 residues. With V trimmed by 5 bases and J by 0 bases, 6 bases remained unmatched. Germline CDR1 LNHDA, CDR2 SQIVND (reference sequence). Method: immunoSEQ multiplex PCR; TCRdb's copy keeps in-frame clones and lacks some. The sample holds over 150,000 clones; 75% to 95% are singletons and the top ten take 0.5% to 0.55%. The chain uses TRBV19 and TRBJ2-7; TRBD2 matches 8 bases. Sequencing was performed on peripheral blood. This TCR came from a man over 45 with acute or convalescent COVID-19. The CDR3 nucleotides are TGTGCCAGTAGTGACCCCGGGGGGGACTCCTACGAGCAGTACTTC. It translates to CASSDPGGDSYEQYF.